Reported below is one TCR beta chain. The target of this receptor is not known. No quality values exist for individual bases; no much larger clone is one base distant. The sample originates from a study of blood T cell repertoires in COVID-19 (dated by TCRdb to between 2020 and 2021). Regarding the study in general: The collaborator samples originated in the United States, Italy and Spain and spanned the acute and convalescent phases of COVID-19. Nearly every sample came with metadata listing a de-identified subject ID, COVID-19 status, age in years and sex. Samples came from the ongoing ImmuneRACE study (first 160 participants) plus 1,254 subjects from 6 global collaborators. The material from the prospective study consisted of cDNA or gDNA derived from T cells, B-cell-depleted T cells, or PBMCs. Where available, HLA class I and class II types were taken from metadata supplied by the sample provider and were not determined by assay-based typing. The repertoires were released in a freely available public database intended as a resource for research on the immune response to SARS-CoV-2. Deeply sampled blood TCRbeta repertoires from subjects exposed to, actively infected with, or recovered from COVID-19 were included in the dataset. Overall results and qualifications from the work: Clinical and demographic metadata were provided uncurated, with the amount varying by source and participant.

Collaborating institutions collected whole blood in K2EDTA tubes following their own protocols. For TCRbeta analysis, collaborators shipped samples as frozen whole blood, isolated PBMCs, or DNA extracted from either of those sample types. TCRbeta CDR3 regions were amplified from genomic DNA by means of the immunoSEQ Assay, a bias-controlled multiplex PCR. On the authors' methods: The number of nucleated cells in each sample was estimated from the amplification of reference gene primers within the assay. Sequence reads were collapsed and filtered to measure the absolute abundance of every unique TCRbeta CDR3 rearrangement. For each sample, productive Simpson clonality was calculated as the square root of Simpson's diversity index across productive rearrangements. The source is immuneACCESS, and TCRdb retained only in-frame sequences with V and J called. Part of the clones is not carried over; for the studies checked, unresolved V genes explain less than half of this, and the remainder is unexplained. D and trimming were read from the DNA, whereas the V and J calls and clone size are those reported in that table. For this sample the table gives roughly 300,000 clones, of which roughly 83% were detected only once. The ten largest clones take up around 1.5% of the sample.

The sample comprised peripheral blood. This clonotype was sampled from a woman aged 50 to 65 with acute or convalescent COVID-19.

The DNA sequence reads TGTGCCAGCAGCCGCACGTCTCAGGGACTAGCGAACACCGGGGAGCTGTTTTTT. Translated, this gives CASSRTSQGLANTGELFF. This sequence uses TRBV4-2 and TRBJ2-2, with 8 junctional bases fitting TRBD2. Trimmed from V: 4 bases; trimmed from J: 0 bases; junction bases lacking a gene match: 10. CDR1 LGHNA and CDR2 YNFKEQ were looked up in the germline V gene. Its CDR3 holds 18 amino acids, cysteine through phenylalanine. Of all the DNA, just the CDR3 is kept, 54 bases in frame from base 1.